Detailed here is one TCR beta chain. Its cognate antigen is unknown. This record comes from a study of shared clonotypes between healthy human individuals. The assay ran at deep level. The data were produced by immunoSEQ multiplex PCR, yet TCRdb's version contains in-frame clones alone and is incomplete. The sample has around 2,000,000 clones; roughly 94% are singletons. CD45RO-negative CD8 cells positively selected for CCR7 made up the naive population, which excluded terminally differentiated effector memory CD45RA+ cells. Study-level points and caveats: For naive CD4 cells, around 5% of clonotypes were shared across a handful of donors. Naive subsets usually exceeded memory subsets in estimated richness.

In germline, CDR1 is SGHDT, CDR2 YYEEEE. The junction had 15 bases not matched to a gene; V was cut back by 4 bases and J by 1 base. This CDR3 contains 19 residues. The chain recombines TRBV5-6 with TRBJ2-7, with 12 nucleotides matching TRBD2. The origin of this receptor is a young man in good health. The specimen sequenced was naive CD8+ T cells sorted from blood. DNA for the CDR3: TGTGCCAGCAGCCCAAGATTGTACTCACTAGCGGGAGGTTCCTACGAGCAGTACTTC. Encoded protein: CASSPRLYSLAGGSYEQYF.